Reported below is one T cell receptor (beta chain). The antigen remains unidentified. This sample was taken from a study of shared clonotypes between healthy human individuals. Study-wide points: Among four donors, about 5% of naive CD4 clonotypes were found in common.

Germline V gene data show CDR1 as SEHNR and CDR2 as FQNEAQ (reference sequence). This CDR3 is 18 amino acids long. V was cut by 1 base and J by 2 bases, with 20 bases left in between. The assay was immunoSEQ multiplex PCR, and TCRdb's table has in-frame clones only and misses some. The table has fewer than 850,000 clones, 60% to 80% seen once; the top ten hold about 1.7%. The chain recombines TRBV7-9 with TRBJ1-1, with D possibly matching TRBD1 (5 bases). The source of this sequence is a woman in her 30s in good health. The sample was memory CD4+ T cells sorted from blood. Documented subset: CD45RA-negative fraction. As DNA, the CDR3 is TGTGCCAGCAGCTTAGTAAACTGGGCACGGGGCCTCAACACTGAAGCTTTCTTT. This translates into CASSLVNWARGLNTEAFF.